This TCR beta chain was sequenced during a study of shared clonotypes between healthy human individuals. In the case of this clone: Its antigen is unidentified.

The study's findings and limits: Clonotype sharing among the donors was expected to vary with sequencing depth. On the whole, naive subsets had larger estimated richness than memory subsets had. A few donors had roughly 5.2% of their naive CD4 clonotypes in common.

Each sorted subset replicate got 200 ng genomic DNA, roughly 30,000 genomes. Libraries were prepared by immunoSEQ multiplex PCR; TCRdb keeps only in-frame clonotypes and omits some of them. The repertoire consists of over a million clones, with 70% to 80% occurring once and the leading ten covering approximately 0.5%. Germline V CDR1 and CDR2: ENHRY, SYGVKD. With 1 base removed from V and 5 bases from J, the gap between germline ends came to 17 bases. The CDR3 sequence is 16 residues long. This rearrangement joins TRBV10-3 to TRBJ1-1, with unresolved D. The sample consisted of memory CD4+ T cells from PBMCs. Subset: CD45RA-negative fraction. This receptor was obtained from a man aged 18 to 30 in good health. Some clones in this sample may be carry-over from other donors' samples. CDR3 DNA sequence: TGTGCCATCAGTGAGTTGGGGAGTACATCGGTAACTGAAGCTTTCTTT. Amino acids: CAISELGSTSVTEAFF.